This entry lists 5 T cell receptor beta chains sequenced from one sample in a study of blood T cell repertoires in COVID-19. TCRdb keeps only in-frame clones here, not all; method: immunoSEQ multiplex PCR. The sample yields fewer than 300,000 clones, roughly 85% seen once. Sequencing was carried out using peripheral blood. These receptors were collected from a woman in her forties or fifties who had recovered from COVID-19.

V is TRBV4-2 and J is TRBJ2-7; D is possibly TRBD1 (6 bases). This CDR3 has 14 residues. V gave up 4 bases and J gave up 1 base, with 11 bases separating them. The germline V gene encodes CDR1 LGHNA and CDR2 YNFKEQ. The CDR3 region is CASSPGQLSYEQYF. CDR3 coding DNA: TGTGCCAGCAGCCCCGGACAGCTATCCTACGAGCAGTACTTC.

With regard to this clone: One junction end disagrees with the germline gene, perhaps due to a read error. The chain has TRBV10-2 and TRBJ1-6, with D perhaps TRBD1 (6 bases). CDR1 WSHSY and CDR2 SAAADI come from the germline V gene. This CDR3 comprises 15 residues. The CDR3 spells CASREGGSSSSPLYF. DNA of the CDR3: TGCGCCAGCAGGGAGGGGGGGTCCTCTAGTTCACCCCTCTACTTT.

The sample holds one count of this clone. The chain employs TRBV7-2 and TRBJ2-1; 15 nucleotides align to TRBD2. V was pared by 3 bases and J by 3 bases, with 6 bases of the junction left unmatched. The CDR3 consists of 18 residues. From germline, CDR1 is SGHTA and CDR2 FQGNSA. This CDR3 is CASSFLRTSGGVYNEQFF. The DNA of the CDR3 is TGTGCCAGCAGCTTCCTTCGGACTAGCGGGGGGGTCTACAATGAGCAGTTCTTC.

V usage is TRBV6-5 and J usage is TRBJ2-7, with D unresolved. V was cut by 4 bases and J by 5 bases, with 15 bases left in between. Germline V gives CDR1 MNHEY, CDR2 SVGAGI. The CDR3 runs to 14 residues. CDR3 sequence reads: CASSSWQAPNEQYF. CDR3 in DNA: TGTGCCAGCAGTTCCTGGCAGGCCCCGAACGAGCAGTACTTC.

The rearrangement links TRBV7-2 to TRBJ2-7; D is possibly TRBD1 (5 bases). Germline CDR1 SGHTA, CDR2 FQGNSA. V shed 5 bases and J shed 3 bases, with 14 bases lying between them. The CDR3 loop spans 14 amino acids. The CDR3 DNA sequence: TGTGCCAGCAGCCAGAAACAGGAGAGCTACGAGCAGTACTTC. It specifies CASSQKQESYEQYF.